The sequence of this T cell receptor beta chain was determined in a study of OX40 agonist ivuxolimab in advanced cancers. At the level of the study: Dose-escalation cases comprised hepatocellular carcinoma, melanoma, renal cell or head and neck cancer. Participants averaged 60 years of age (range about 23 to 90) and were roughly 83% male. Eligibility rules accepted prior anti-PD-1, anti-PD-L1 or anti-CTLA-4 therapy, and around 44% had some. General study findings and limits: Among the lowest levels of clonal expansion were found in partial responders at 0.1-3.0 mg/kg.

This clone appeared a single time. The antigen remains undetermined. TCRdb keeps only in-frame clones here, not all; method: immunoSEQ multiplex PCR. The sample holds about 67,000 clones, approximately 90% seen once. The sample in question was CD4+ or CD8+ T cells sorted from blood, obtained in a trial of the OX40 agonist ivuxolimab. This TCR was sampled from an adult with an advanced solid tumor such as melanoma, head and neck, liver or kidney cancer.

CDR3 loop: CASSLVVRDPNTEAFF. The CDR3 DNA sequence: TGTGCCAGCAGCTTAGTGGTCCGGGACCCGAACACTGAAGCTTTCTTT. The chain uses TRBV11-2 and TRBJ1-1; tentative D call: TRBD1 (5 bases). CDR1 is SGHAT, CDR2 FQNNGV, per germline. Between the trimmed V and J ends, which lost 1 base and 1 base, there was a span of 13 bases. The CDR3 totals 16 residues. The complete variable domain, with remaining parts taken from reference TRBV11-2 and TRBJ1-1, reads EAGVAQSPRYKIIEKRQSVAFWCNPISGHATLYWYQQILGQGPKLLIQFQNNGVVDDSQLPKDRFSAERLKGVDSTLKIQPAKLEDSAVYLCASSLVVRDPNTEAFFGQGTRLTVV.